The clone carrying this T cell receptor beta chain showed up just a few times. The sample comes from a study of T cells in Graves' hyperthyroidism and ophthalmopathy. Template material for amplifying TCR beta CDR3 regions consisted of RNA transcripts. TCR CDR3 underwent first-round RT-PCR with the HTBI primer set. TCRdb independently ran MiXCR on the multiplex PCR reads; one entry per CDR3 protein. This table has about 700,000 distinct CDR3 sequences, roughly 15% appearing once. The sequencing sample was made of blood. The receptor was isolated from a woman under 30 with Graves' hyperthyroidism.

CDR3 amino acids: CSVYPRASNYGYTF. CDR3 DNA sequence: TGCAGCGTTTATCCTCGGGCCTCGAACTATGGCTACACCTTC. This chain connects TRBV29-1 to TRBJ1-2; D remains ambiguous. V lost 5 bases to trimming and J lost 2 bases, with 15 bases between them. Germline V gene data show CDR1 as SQVTM and CDR2 as ANQGSEA. The CDR3 consists of 14 residues.